The entry below describes one T cell receptor beta chain. TCRdb's table, derived via immunoSEQ multiplex PCR, lists solely in-frame clones and lacks some. The table lists millions of clones, about 92% of them singletons, with about 0.39% in the top ten. Germline assignment: CDR1 SGHNT and CDR2 YYREEE (reference sequence). V was shortened by 1 base and J by 4 bases, with 12 bases between the two germline ends. This CDR3 is 15 amino acids long. These data originate in a study of shared clonotypes between healthy human individuals. V and J are TRBV5-4 and TRBJ1-3, with D possibly being TRBD1 (6 bases). The sequenced sample consisted of naive CD4+ T cells from PBMCs. Subset indicated: CD45RA+ positively selected. The sequence was obtained from a man between 18 and 35 years old in good health. Some clones in this sample may be carry-over from other donors' samples. The CDR3 bases are TGTGCCAGCAGCTTGTGGCAGGGGTCCGGAAACACCATATATTTT. Its translation is CASSLWQGSGNTIYF. The whole variable domain, remainder taken from reference TRBV5-4 and TRBJ1-3, is ETGVTQSPTHLIKTRGQQVTLRCSSQSGHNTVSWYQQALGQGPQFIFQYYREEENGRGNFPPRFSGLQFPNYSSELNVNALELDDSALYLCASSLWQGSGNTIYFGEGSWLTVV.